One T cell receptor beta chain is described in this entry. The data were obtained in a study of blood T cell repertoires in COVID-19. For the study at large: Donors in the United States, Italy and Spain gave samples during acute or convalescent COVID-19. In each case, the material was cDNA or gDNA derived from T cells, B-cell-depleted T cells, or PBMCs.

Each exposed participant met a COVID-19 case in the 2 weeks preceding study entry. In the source study's methods: Reference gene primer amplification gave nucleated cell count estimates. TCRdb's copy holds only in-frame clones and misses some; the assay was immunoSEQ multiplex PCR. That table is the source of V, J and clone size, and D and trimming were worked out from the DNA. The data hold around 320,000 clones, with roughly 91% observed a single time. The source of this sequence is a woman aged 50 to 60 who had been exposed to COVID-19. The sequencing sample was made of PBMCs or T cells enriched from blood (not recorded which).

CDR3 loop: CSVSPLRNTEAFF. In DNA, the CDR3 is TGCAGCGTGTCGCCCTTGAGGAACACTGAAGCTTTCTTT. The rearrangement joins TRBV29-1 to TRBJ1-1, with D unresolved. V lost 6 bases to trimming and J lost 1 base, with 12 bases between them. This CDR3 region has 13 residues. From germline, CDR1 is SQVTM and CDR2 ANQGSEA. Full variable domain (outside the CDR3, taken from reference TRBV29-1 and TRBJ1-1): SAVISQKPSRDICQRGTSLTIQCQVDSQVTMMFWYRQQPGQSLTLIATANQGSEATYESGFVIDKFPISRPNLTFSTLTVSNMSPEDSSIYLCSVSPLRNTEAFFGQGTRLTVV.